The 9 T cell receptor beta chains given below trace back to one sample, sequenced in a study of blood T cell repertoires in COVID-19. Libraries were prepared by immunoSEQ multiplex PCR; TCRdb keeps only in-frame clonotypes and omits some of them. The table has some 180,000 clones, 75% to 80% seen once; the top ten hold around 8.9%. The sequenced sample consisted of peripheral blood. The source of these receptors is a woman aged 45-60 years with active or convalescent COVID-19.

CDR3 in amino acids: CASSEGRWNTEAFF. In DNA, the CDR3 is TGTGCCAGCAGTGAAGGCAGGTGGAACACTGAAGCTTTCTTT. The chain combines TRBV6-1 with TRBJ1-1; D is unclear. The CDR3 has 14 residues. The germline V gene has CDR1 MNHNS and CDR2 SASEGT. V lost 1 base and J 1 base, leaving 7 bases between the germline ends.

The rearrangement uses TRBV11-1 and TRBJ2-7; 12 bases are shared with TRBD2. There are 15 residues in the CDR3. V was pared by 4 bases and J by 6 bases, with 7 bases of the junction left unmatched. CDR1 is SGHAT, CDR2 FQDESV, per germline (reference sequence). The CDR3 DNA sequence: TGTGCCAGCAGCTCTATTCCGGGACTAGCGGGCGAGCAGTACTTC. Protein product: CASSSIPGLAGEQYF.

This rearrangement joins TRBV5-3 to TRBJ1-2; D is unresolved. TRBV5-3 is placed among ORFs of uncertain function. This CDR3 is built from 13 residues. V dropped 4 bases and J dropped 1 base, with 8 bases sitting between them. CDR3 residues: CARSVQVNYGYTF. CDR3 sequence (DNA): TGTGCCAGAAGCGTGCAGGTTAACTATGGCTACACCTTC.

CDR3 sequence reads: CASSRYGYTF. The CDR3 DNA is TGTGCCAGTAGCCGGTATGGCTACACCTTC. This rearrangement joins TRBV19 to TRBJ1-2; D ambiguous. V lost 6 bases and J lost 5, with 4 bases in between. Germline V gene data show CDR1 as LNHDA and CDR2 as SQIVND (reference sequence). The CDR3 is 10 amino acids.

This clone is a singleton in its sample. The V gene is TRBV20-1, the J gene TRBJ1-6; 7 bases align to TRBD1. Looked up from germline, CDR1 is DFQATT and CDR2 is SNEGSKA (reference sequence). CDR3 length: 15 amino acids. The J segment lost 7 bases and the V segment lost 3 bases, leaving 9 bases of the junction unmatched. CDR3 nucleotides: TGCAGTGCTAGTCCCATCGGGGACAGAAATTCACCCCTCCACTTT. Its translation is CSASPIGDRNSPLHF.

The DNA for the CDR3 is TGTGCCAGCAGGTGGACAGGGGGCGGGAGCGGGGCCCAGTACTTC. This encodes CASRWTGGGSGAQYF. The chain carries TRBV25-1 and TRBJ2-5; TRBD1 matches 11 bases. CDR1 MGHDK and CDR2 SYGVNS come from the germline V gene. Trimming at V came to 6 bases and at J to 9 bases, leaving 12 bases not matched to a gene. This CDR3 has 15 amino acids.

This clone was counted a few times. The chain uses TRBV30 and TRBJ1-6; no firm D call. Trimming left V 3 bases short and J 9 bases short, with 9 bases between. Germline V lookup: CDR1 GTSNPN, CDR2 SVGIG (reference sequence). The CDR3 is 12 amino acids. The CDR3 nucleotides are TGTGCCTGGAGATTGGTGGCTTCACCCCTCCACTTT. Protein: CAWRLVASPLHF.

This sequence joins TRBV2 and TRBJ1-2; D gene uncertain. Per the germline V gene, CDR1 is SNHLY and CDR2 is FYNNEI. Trimming removed 7 bases from V and 0 bases from J, with 9 bases in between. CDR3 length: 13 amino acids. The CDR3 DNA follows: TGTGCCAGCAAGCCACAGACTAACTATGGCTACACCTTC. Its protein is CASKPQTNYGYTF.

This clone appeared a single time. The chain combines TRBV5-6 with TRBJ1-1; TRBD1 might be the D (6 bases). CDR1 SGHDT and CDR2 YYEEEE come from the germline V gene. V dropped 2 bases and J dropped 2 bases, with 16 bases sitting between them. CDR3 length equals 16 residues. The CDR3 DNA sequence: TGTGCCAGCAGCTTCCGCGGACAGTCTCCAAACACTGAAGCTTTCTTT. Protein sequence: CASSFRGQSPNTEAFF.